A single sample is the source of the 11 T cell receptor beta chains below, sequenced in a study of T-cell memory formation after mild COVID-19. TCRdb passed the 5' RACE reads through MiXCR, listing each CDR3 protein once. The data show around 320,000 distinct CDR3 sequences, roughly 13% seen once. Sequences were obtained from PBMCs or a T cell subset sorted from them (not recorded which). Source of these receptors: a man aged 18-30 years who had mild COVID-19 (a few samples of this study predate the infection). Cell type and time point are not known.

Only a few counts were recorded for this clonotype. The rearrangement links TRBV24-1 to TRBJ1-2; D gene unclear. V lost 3 bases to trimming and J lost 7 bases, with 14 bases between them. The V gene's germline CDR1 is KGHDR and CDR2 SFDVKD. This CDR3 is 14 amino acids long. The CDR3 sequence: CATSDSQSVPGYTF. The CDR3 DNA sequence: TGTGCCACCAGTGATAGCCAGTCAGTCCCTGGCTACACCTTC.

The chain couples TRBV20-1 to TRBJ2-3; 8 bases are shared with TRBD2. CDR1 and CDR2 (germline): DFQATT, SNEGSKA (reference sequence). Trimming at V came to 6 bases and at J to 0 bases, leaving 8 bases not matched to a gene. The CDR3 runs to 15 residues. This CDR3 is CSARRGGRSTDTQYF. The DNA of the CDR3 is TGCAGTGCACGACGGGGGGGACGGAGCACAGATACGCAGTATTTT.

V gene TRBV30 combines with J gene TRBJ2-7, with no clear D. Trimming stripped 3 bases from V and 2 bases from J, with 11 bases between. The length of the CDR3 is 13 residues. CDR1 and CDR2 (germline): GTSNPN, SVGIG (reference sequence). Written as DNA, the CDR3 is TGTGCCTGGAGCGGTATACCTACCTACGAGCAGTACTTC. Protein: CAWSGIPTYEQYF.

This clonotype was counted between two and nine times. The CDR3 reads CASSEGRVEYV. The CDR3 DNA is TGTGCCAGCAGTGAAGGTCGGGTTGAGTACGTC. The rearrangement joins TRBV2 to TRBJ2-7; no definite D call. The germline V gene has CDR1 SNHLY and CDR2 FYNNEI. The CDR3 extends over 11 amino acids. Trimming took 1 base from V and 11 from J, leaving 9 bases between them.

V and J are TRBV20-1 and TRBJ2-3, with D perhaps matching TRBD2 (5 bases). The CDR3 length is 18 residues. V lost 0 bases and J lost 2, with 21 bases in between. Per germline, CDR1 DFQATT and CDR2 SNEGSKA (reference sequence). The CDR3 loop reads CSARDMIPHRGYTDTQYF. CDR3 nucleotide sequence: TGCAGTGCTAGAGATATGATCCCCCACAGAGGGTACACAGATACGCAGTATTTT.

The chain carries TRBV7-6 and TRBJ2-7; D may match TRBD1 or TRBD2 (5 bases each). The V gene lost 5 bases and the J gene lost 7 bases, with 15 bases spanning the gap. This CDR3 region has 13 residues. CDR1 is SGHVS, CDR2 FNYEAQ, per germline. CDR3 loop: CASSPSSGGEQYF. CDR3 nucleotides: TGTGCCAGCAGCCCCAGCTCTGGGGGTGAGCAGTACTTC.

V is TRBV1 and J is TRBJ2-5; no check of the table's D call, TRBD2, against the DNA was made. TRBV1 represents a pseudogene. The CDR3 is 13 residues long. In nucleotides, the CDR3 is TGCACCAGGCGGACTAGCGGGGGCGAGACCCAGTACTTC. Encoded protein: CTRRTSGGETQYF.

The chain couples TRBV2 to TRBJ2-1, with 7 nucleotides matching TRBD1. V trimming: 6 bases; J trimming: 6 bases; junction bases outside the gene matches: 2. CDR3 length: 12 amino acids. Germline lookup yields CDR1 SNHLY and CDR2 FYNNEI. For the CDR3, the DNA is TGTGCCAGCAGCCGGGACAGCAATGAGCAGTTCTTC. Encoded protein: CASSRDSNEQFF.

This clonotype showed up just a few times. The genes are TRBV27 and TRBJ2-5, with 8 positions matching TRBD2. There are 16 residues in the CDR3. The germline CDR1 and CDR2 sequences are MNHEY and SMNVEV (reference sequence). The V and J ends lost 0 bases and 0 bases, in that order; junction bases with no gene match: 3. CDR3 loop: CASSLSLAAYQETQYF. DNA of the CDR3: TGTGCCAGCAGTTTATCACTAGCGGCGTACCAAGAGACCCAGTACTTC.

The chain employs TRBV5-4 and TRBJ1-1; 8 nucleotides match TRBD1. Germline trimming cut 3 bases from V and 10 bases from J; bases unmatched to any gene: 5. In germline, CDR1 is SGHNT, CDR2 YYREEE (reference sequence). This CDR3 spans 12 amino acids. The CDR3, as DNA: TGTGCCAGCAGCTCCGCCAGGGGGCGAGCTTTCTTT. As protein: CASSSARGRAFF.

The chain joins TRBV4-3 to TRBJ1-2; D gene uncertain. The germline V and J ends were trimmed by 0 bases and 2 bases, with 13 bases remaining between them. The V gene's germline CDR1 is LGHNA and CDR2 YSLEER. This CDR3 contains 16 residues. CDR3 loop: CASSQDKIRENYGYTF. CDR3 DNA: TGCGCCAGCAGCCAAGATAAAATCCGGGAGAACTATGGCTACACCTTC.